The sequence of this TCR beta chain was determined in a study of CD8+ T cells in alopecia areata (dated by TCRdb to 2016 to 2019). General notes on the study: Treated patients were enrolled in an open-label pilot trial of oral tofacitinib, 5 to 10 mg twice daily, for moderate-to-severe alopecia areata. Amplification of TCRbeta CDR3 regions was done by immunoSEQ multiplex PCR using 35 Vbeta forward primers and 13 Jbeta reverse primers. Patients stayed on tofacitinib for 6 to 18 months and then had 6 months of follow-up off drug so that delayed response and recurrence could be assessed. RNA came from the PAXgene miRNA kit for fixed scalp, the miRNeasy kit for PBMCs, and the RNeasy kit for mouse skin. For the treated patients, the SALT score, which quantifies what percentage of scalp surface area is affected, served as the measure of disease severity. Biopsies were taken from tofacitinib-treated patients at baseline and at 4 and 24 weeks of treatment, and a later scalp biopsy was taken in several of the tofacitinib-treated patients. On the human side, TCRbeta sequencing was run on scalp tissue and on sorted CD4+ and CD8+ peripheral blood T cells from healthy controls and from alopecia areata patients with either patchy or totalis/universalis disease. In both human patients and the C3H/HeJ mouse model, the study applied high-throughput TCRbeta sequencing to look at T cell clonal expansion in alopecia areata. Scalp clonality was compared among normal scalp (n=4), patchy alopecia areata scalp (n=8), and alopecia totalis/universalis scalp (n=8). Paper-wide results and their limitations: The treated cohort was small, with a single nonresponder, so links between baseline CD8+ expansion and response need larger studies. Shared TCR sequences between patients were less evident than in mice, which may be partly attributable to HLA diversity in the patient population. Scalp clonality and the number of expanded CD8+ clones among the top 100 scalp clones were significantly decreased by tofacitinib. Many expanded lesional clones persisted in scalp and blood during tofacitinib treatment, which may partly explain relapse after stopping treatment. Unlike mouse skin, where gammadelta T cells dominate, normal human skin contains resident alphabeta T cells that get sequenced too, which complicates analysis of the scalp TCR repertoire. Lesional scalp, especially in alopecia totalis/universalis, showed higher clonality and more expanded CD8+ clones than normal scalp, suggesting antigenic drive.

The time point tag for this specimen amounts to: around 28 days on oral tofacitinib. Per the publication, the treatment or condition label means: oral pan-JAK inhibitor, 5-10 mg twice daily. Lesional scalp punch biopsies and peripheral blood were obtained from alopecia areata patients. PBMCs were isolated by density centrifugation and stained for CD3, CD4 and CD8, after which CD4+ and CD8+ T cells were sorted on a FACSAria. Libraries came from the immunoSEQ multiplex PCR assay. To provide template for TCR sequencing, every sample had RNA extracted and reverse transcribed into cDNA. SuperScript III was used for first-strand cDNA synthesis, primed with a 2:1 mix of oligo-dT and random hexamers. A synthetic immune receptor repertoire was used to gauge amplification bias, and whatever bias remained was removed computationally. Regarding the original processing steps: Raw reads were preprocessed for error removal, and CDR3 was defined according to IMGT conventions as running from the conserved cysteine to phenylalanine. Clonality was computed as 1 minus the Shannon entropy, with the entropy normalized by log2 of the number of productive unique TCRs. Whether each scalp clone was CD4 or CD8 was inferred by checking scalp TCRbeta sequences against the CD4 and CD8 repertoires from sorted blood. TCRdb provides this immuneACCESS table in a form limited to in-frame rearrangements. Some clones are lacking; in checked studies, under half of them reflect an unresolved V gene, and why the rest are absent is not known. V, J and clone size are taken as reported in that table, and D and trimming were inferred from the DNA itself. Counted in this sample were about 140,000 clones; 86% of them appeared once. The top ten clonotypes cover less than 15% of the sample.

Notes on this clone: No antigen is known for it. No clone much larger than this one lies a single base away; base qualities are absent.

The receptor was isolated from a human donor with alopecia areata. Specimen: CD8+ T cells sorted from blood, collected at week 4, from a patient treated with tofacitinib.

The CDR3 here reads CASSQGRDGSYEQYF. In nucleotides, the sequence is TGTGCCAGCAGCCAGGGACGGGATGGCTCCTACGAGCAGTACTTC. The rearranged segments are TRBV13 and TRBJ2-7; the D gene could be TRBD1 or TRBD2, each one agreeing over 5 bases. In the germline V gene (reference sequence), CDR1 corresponds to PRHDT and CDR2 to FYEKMQ. At the junction V is shortened by 5 bases and J by 0 bases, with 14 bases in between. The CDR3 starts with the cysteine, ends with the phenylalanine, and has 15 residues. Of all the DNA, just the CDR3 is kept, 45 bases in frame from base 1. Joined to the reference TRBV13 and TRBJ2-7 proteins, this CDR3 gives the full variable domain: AAGVIQSPRHLIKEKRETATLKCYPIPRHDTVYWYQQGPGQDPQFLISFYEKMQSDKGSIPDRFSAQQFSDYHSELNMSSLELGDSALYFCASSQGRDGSYEQYFGPGTRLTVT.